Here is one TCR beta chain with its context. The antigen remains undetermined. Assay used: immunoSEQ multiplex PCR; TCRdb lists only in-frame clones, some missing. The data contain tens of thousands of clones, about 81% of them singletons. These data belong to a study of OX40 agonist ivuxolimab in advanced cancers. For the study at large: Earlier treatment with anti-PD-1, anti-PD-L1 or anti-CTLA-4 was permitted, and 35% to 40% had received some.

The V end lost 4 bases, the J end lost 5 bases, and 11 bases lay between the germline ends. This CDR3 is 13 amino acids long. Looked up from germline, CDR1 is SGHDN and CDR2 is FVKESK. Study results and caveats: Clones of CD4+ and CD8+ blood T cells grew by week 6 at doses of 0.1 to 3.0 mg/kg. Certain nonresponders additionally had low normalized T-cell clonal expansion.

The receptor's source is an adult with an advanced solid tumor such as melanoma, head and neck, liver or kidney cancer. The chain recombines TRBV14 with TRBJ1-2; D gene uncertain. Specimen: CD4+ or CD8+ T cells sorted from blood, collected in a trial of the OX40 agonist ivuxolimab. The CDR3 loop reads CASSLGLGYGYTF. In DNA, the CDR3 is TGTGCCAGCAGCCTGGGCCTCGGGTATGGCTACACCTTC.